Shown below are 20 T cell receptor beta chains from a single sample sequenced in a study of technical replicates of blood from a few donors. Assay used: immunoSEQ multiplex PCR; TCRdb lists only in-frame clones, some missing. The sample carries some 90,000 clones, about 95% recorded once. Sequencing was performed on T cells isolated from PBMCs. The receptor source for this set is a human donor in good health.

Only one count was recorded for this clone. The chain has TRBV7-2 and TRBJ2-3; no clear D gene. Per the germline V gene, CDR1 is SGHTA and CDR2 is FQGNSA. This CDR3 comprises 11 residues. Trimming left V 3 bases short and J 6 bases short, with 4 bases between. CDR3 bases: TGTGCCAGCAGCTTCATGGATACGCAGTATTTT. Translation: CASSFMDTQYF.

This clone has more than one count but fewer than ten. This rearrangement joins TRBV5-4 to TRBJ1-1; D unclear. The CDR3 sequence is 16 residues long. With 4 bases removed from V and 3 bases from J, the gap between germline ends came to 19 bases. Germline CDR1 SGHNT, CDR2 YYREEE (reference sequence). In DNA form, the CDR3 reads TGTGCCAGCAGCAAGACCGGGGAGAGATCATACACTGAAGCTTTCTTT. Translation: CASSKTGERSYTEAFF.

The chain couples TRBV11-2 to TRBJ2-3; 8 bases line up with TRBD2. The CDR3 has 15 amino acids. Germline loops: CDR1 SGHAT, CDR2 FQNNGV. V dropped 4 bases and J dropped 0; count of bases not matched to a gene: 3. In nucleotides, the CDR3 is TGTGCCAGCAGCTCTCTAGCGGGCAGCACAGATACGCAGTATTTT. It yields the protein CASSSLAGSTDTQYF.

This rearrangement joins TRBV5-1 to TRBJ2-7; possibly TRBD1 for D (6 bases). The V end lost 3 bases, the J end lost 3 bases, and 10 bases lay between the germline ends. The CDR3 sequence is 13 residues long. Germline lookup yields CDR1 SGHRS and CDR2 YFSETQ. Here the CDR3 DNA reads TGCGCCAGCAGCTGGGACAACTACTACGAGCAGTACTTC. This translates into CASSWDNYYEQYF.

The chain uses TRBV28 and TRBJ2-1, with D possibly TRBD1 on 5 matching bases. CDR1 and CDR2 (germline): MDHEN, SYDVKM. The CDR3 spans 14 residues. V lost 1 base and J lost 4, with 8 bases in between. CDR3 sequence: CASSLLQVYNEQFF. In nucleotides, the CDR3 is TGTGCCAGCAGTTTATTACAGGTATACAATGAGCAGTTCTTC.

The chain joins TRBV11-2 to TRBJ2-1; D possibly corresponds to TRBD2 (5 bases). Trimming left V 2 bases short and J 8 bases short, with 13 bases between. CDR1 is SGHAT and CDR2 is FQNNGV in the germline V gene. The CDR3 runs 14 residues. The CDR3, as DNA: TGTGCCAGCAGCTTATTTCGGGATCGCCATGAGCAGTTCTTC. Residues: CASSLFRDRHEQFF.

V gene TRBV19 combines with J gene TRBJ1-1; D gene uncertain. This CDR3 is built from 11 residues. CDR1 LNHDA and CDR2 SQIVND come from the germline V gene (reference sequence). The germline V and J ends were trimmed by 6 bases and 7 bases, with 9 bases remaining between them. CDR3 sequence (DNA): TGTGCCAGTAGAAACAGCCTTGAAGCTTTCTTT. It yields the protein CASRNSLEAFF.

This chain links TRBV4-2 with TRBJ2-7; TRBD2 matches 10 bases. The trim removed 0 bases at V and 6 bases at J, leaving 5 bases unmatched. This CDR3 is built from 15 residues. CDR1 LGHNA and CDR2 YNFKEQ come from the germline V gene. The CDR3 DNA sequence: TGTGCCAGCAGCCAAGAGGCTAGCGGGAGTGGCGAGCAGTACTTC. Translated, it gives CASSQEASGSGEQYF.

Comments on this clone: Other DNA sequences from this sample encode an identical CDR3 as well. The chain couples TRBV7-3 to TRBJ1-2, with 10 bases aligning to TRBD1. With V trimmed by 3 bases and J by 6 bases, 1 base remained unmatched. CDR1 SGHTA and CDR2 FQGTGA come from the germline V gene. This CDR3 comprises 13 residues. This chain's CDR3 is CASSLGTGDGYTF. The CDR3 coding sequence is TGTGCCAGCAGCTTGGGGACAGGGGATGGCTACACCTTC.

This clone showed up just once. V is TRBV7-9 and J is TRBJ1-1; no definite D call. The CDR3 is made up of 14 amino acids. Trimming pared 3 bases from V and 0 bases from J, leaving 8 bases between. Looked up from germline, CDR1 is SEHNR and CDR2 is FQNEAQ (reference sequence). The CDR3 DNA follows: TGTGCCAGCAGCTTTATTACTATGAACACTGAAGCTTTCTTT. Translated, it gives CASSFITMNTEAFF.

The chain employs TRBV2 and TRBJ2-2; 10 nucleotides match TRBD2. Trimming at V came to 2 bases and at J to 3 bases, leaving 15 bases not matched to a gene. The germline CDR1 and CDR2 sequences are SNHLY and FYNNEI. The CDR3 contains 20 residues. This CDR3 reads CASSEYSLAGVNGDTGELFF. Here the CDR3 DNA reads TGTGCCAGCAGTGAATACAGTCTAGCGGGAGTCAATGGGGACACCGGGGAGCTGTTTTTT.

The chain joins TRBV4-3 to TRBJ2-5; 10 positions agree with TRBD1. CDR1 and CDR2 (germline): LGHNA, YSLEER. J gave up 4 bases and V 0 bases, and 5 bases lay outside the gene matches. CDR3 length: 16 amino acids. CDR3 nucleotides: TGCGCCAGCAGCCAAGATTTAAGGACAGGGGGAGAGACCCAGTACTTC. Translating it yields CASSQDLRTGGETQYF.

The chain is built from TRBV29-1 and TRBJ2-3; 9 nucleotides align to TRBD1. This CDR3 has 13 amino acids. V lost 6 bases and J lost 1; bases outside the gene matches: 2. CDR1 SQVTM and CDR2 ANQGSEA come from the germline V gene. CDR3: CSVGQGGTDTQYF. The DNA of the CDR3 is TGCAGCGTGGGACAGGGAGGCACAGATACGCAGTATTTT.

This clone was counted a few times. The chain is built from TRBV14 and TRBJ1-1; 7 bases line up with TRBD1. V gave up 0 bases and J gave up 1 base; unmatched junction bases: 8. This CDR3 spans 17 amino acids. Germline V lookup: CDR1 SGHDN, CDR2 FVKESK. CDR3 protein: CASSQEDRIGWNTEAFF. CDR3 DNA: TGTGCCAGCAGCCAAGAGGACAGGATCGGTTGGAACACTGAAGCTTTCTTT.

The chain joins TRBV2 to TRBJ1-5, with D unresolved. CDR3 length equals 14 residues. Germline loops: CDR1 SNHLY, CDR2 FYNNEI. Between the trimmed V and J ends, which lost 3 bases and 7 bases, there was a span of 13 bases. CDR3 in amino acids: CASSEQSYRQPQHF. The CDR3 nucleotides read TGTGCCAGCAGTGAGCAAAGCTATCGCCAGCCCCAGCATTTT.

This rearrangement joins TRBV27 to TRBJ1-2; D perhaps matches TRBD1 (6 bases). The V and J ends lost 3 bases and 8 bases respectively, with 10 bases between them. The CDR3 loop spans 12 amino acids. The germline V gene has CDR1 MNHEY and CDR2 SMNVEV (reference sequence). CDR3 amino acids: CASSFSGEGYTF. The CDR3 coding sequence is TGTGCCAGCAGTTTTTCAGGGGAAGGCTACACCTTC.

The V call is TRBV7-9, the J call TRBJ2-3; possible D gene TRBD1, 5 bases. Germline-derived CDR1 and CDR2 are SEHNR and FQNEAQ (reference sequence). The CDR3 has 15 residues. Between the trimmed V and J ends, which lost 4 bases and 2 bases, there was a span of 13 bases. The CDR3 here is CASSSRVDYTDTQYF. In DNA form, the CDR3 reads TGTGCCAGCAGCTCCAGGGTGGATTACACAGATACGCAGTATTTT.

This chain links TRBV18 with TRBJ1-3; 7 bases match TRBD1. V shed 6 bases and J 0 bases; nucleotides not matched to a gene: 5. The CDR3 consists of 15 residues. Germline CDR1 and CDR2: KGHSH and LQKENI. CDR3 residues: CASSSGTASGNTIYF. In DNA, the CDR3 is TGTGCCAGCTCTTCCGGGACAGCCTCTGGAAACACCATATATTTT.

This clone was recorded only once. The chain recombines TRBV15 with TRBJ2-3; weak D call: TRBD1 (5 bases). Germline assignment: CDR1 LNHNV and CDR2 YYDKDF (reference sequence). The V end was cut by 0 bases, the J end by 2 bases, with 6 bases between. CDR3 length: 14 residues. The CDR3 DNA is TGTGCCACCAGCAGAGAACAGGACACAGATACGCAGTATTTT. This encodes CATSREQDTDTQYF.

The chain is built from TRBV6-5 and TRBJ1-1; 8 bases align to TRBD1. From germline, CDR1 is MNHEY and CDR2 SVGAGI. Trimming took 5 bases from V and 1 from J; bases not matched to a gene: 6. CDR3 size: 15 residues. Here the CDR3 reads CASSPPGTGNTEAFF. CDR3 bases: TGTGCCAGCAGTCCGCCCGGGACAGGGAACACTGAAGCTTTCTTT.